This TCR beta chain was captured by sequencing in a study of glioma-infiltrating T cells. TCR alpha and beta CDR3 regions were amplified from RNA using iRepertoire nested multiplex PCR. One-step reverse transcription and amplification started from around 100-400 ng of tissue mRNA or PBMC total RNA. Each CDR3 protein gets one entry after TCRdb re-called the multiplex PCR reads with MiXCR. The sample includes roughly 120,000 distinct CDR3 sequences, around a quarter seen only once; the top ten take 30% to 35%. A word on this clonotype: Given a much more abundant clone one base away, this may be a read error.

The V end lost 5 bases, the J end lost 0 bases, and 13 bases lay between the germline ends. The CDR3 has 15 residues. The chain employs TRBV12-3 or TRBV12-4 and TRBJ1-1, with D unclear. Material for sequencing was glioma tissue, nonneoplastic brain tissue, or PBMCs (not recorded which). This receptor was obtained from a human donor with low-grade glioma or glioblastoma, undergoing nonglioma brain surgery, or in good health (not recorded which). The CDR3 bases are TGTGCCAGCAGTACATGGAAGGATATGAACACTGAAGCTTTCTTT. Translation: CASSTWKDMNTEAFF.